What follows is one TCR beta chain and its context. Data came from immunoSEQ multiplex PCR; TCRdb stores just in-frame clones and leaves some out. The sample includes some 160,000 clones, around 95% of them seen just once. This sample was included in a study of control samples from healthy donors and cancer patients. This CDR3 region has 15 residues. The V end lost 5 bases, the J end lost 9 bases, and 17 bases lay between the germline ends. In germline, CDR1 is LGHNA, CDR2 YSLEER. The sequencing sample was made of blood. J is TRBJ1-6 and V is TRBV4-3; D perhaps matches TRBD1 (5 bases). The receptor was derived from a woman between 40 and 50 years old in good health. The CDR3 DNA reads TGCGCCAGCAGCGATACGGGACTGTCGGGTTCACCCCTCCACTTT. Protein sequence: CASSDTGLSGSPLHF.